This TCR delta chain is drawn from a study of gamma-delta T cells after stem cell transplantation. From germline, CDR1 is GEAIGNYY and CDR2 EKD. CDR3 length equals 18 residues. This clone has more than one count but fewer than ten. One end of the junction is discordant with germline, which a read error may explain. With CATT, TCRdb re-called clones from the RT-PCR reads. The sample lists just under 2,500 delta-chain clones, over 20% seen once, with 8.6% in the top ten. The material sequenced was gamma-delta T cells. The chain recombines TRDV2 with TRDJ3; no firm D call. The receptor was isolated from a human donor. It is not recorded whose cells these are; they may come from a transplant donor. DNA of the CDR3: TGTGCCTGTGACAAATACTTGAGGCGCTCCTGTTACACCCTACAGATGTTTTTC. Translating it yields CACDKYLRRSCYTLQMFF.